The source of this TCR beta chain is a study of blood T cells in healthy people across ages (dated by TCRdb to about 2015). At the level of the whole study: In model experiments, template switching captured about one uniquely barcoded TCR beta cDNA molecule for every two T cells. Donors were grouped into four age groups: young (average about 15 years), middle-aged (less than 40), aged (about 60) and long-lived (just over 80). Age-related changes in TCR beta repertoire diversity were measured in the study by deep sequencing normalized with unique cDNA molecular identifiers. For two donors (one aged 18 to 30 and one aged 80 or older), the study analyzed two additional independent replicas of 1 million unique cDNA reads from the same blood draw.

Study-wide conclusions, independent of this receptor: Since profiling was done on bulk unsorted PBMCs, naive and antigen-experienced compartments could not be conclusively compared. Observed TCR beta diversity correlated strongly with the percentage of naive T cells measured by flow cytometry. Compared with the aged group, more naive CD4+ T cells, fewer expanded clones and increased TCR diversity were shown by the long-lived group, suggesting age selection. Estimates of total diversity based on one million sequenced T cells were considered lower bounds and underestimates. As age increased, observed TCR beta diversity per million T cells dropped in a roughly linear way, and a significant reduction was already evident by age about 36. Because donor CMV infection status was unknown, age-related changes in expanded clonotypes were potentially confounded.

Library preparation was by 5' RACE. Reads for this sample came from an Illumina HiSeq 2500. A second PCR of about 6 to 11 cycles was run with a J-beta primer mix and a sample-barcoded 5' primer. Each TCR beta cDNA molecule received a unique molecular identifier from a template-switch 5' adaptor carrying 12 random nucleotides. Each sample yielded at least 2.5 million CDR3-containing paired-end reads. All of the RNA was converted into first-strand cDNA using the Mint cDNA synthesis kit, with a TRBC-specific oligonucleotide serving as the primer. After uracil-DNA glycosylase treatment, a first 18-cycle PCR used universal primers M1SS and BC2_uni_R on all cDNA. As for how the authors treated the data: Each sample was normalized by randomly selecting 1 million high-quality reads, each carrying a distinct molecular identifier. Reads with shared molecular identifiers were discarded instead of being binned into consensus sequences. MiTCR, with a Q25 quality threshold and the strictest error-elimination algorithm, was used for CDR3 identification, clonotype clustering and error correction. A nonparametric unseen species model using Euler transformation provided a lower-bound estimate of total TCR beta diversity. TCRdb reprocessed the public reads (quality trimming at Q25 with fastp, clone calling with MiXCR) and kept in-frame beta chains. Entries are consolidated by CDR3 protein sequence, retaining the most common genes and DNA. The V and J calls were not made by the authors but by TCRdb's processing. This sample is represented by roughly 560,000 distinct CDR3 sequences; 24% of them were singletons. The ten largest make up 7.5% to 9% of the sample.

Measured from the cysteine to the phenylalanine, the CDR3 is 16 residues long. Only the CDR3 part of the read is kept: 48 bases, read in frame from the first base. From the germline V gene, CDR1 is SGHTA and CDR2 is FQGNSA. Trimming takes 5 bases off V and 3 bases off J; junction bases not matched to a gene: 5. At least ten counts were recorded for this clonotype. Its antigen is still unknown. Base qualities are not provided; no much larger clone lies one nucleotide away. The 39 donors, aged roughly 6 to 100 years, were systemically healthy Caucasian individuals from Russia. Each donor gave about 9.7 milliliters of peripheral blood, drawn into EDTA-treated Vacutainer tubes. Ficoll-Paque density-gradient centrifugation was used to isolate PBMCs, with at least 6.5 million per sample. Trizol reagent was used to extract total RNA from the PBMCs, yielding at least 5 micrograms per sample. The percentages of naive CD45RAhigh/CD27high T cells were determined by flow cytometry on a PBMC aliquot from every donor.

These data were also filed under a second study, of T cells of mothers and their children. Per the second study: Nine systemically healthy Caucasian individuals, comprising three mothers and their six children, were included as donors. cDNA synthesis consumed the entire amount of extracted RNA, loaded at about 1.5 ug RNA in each 15 ul reaction. Sample barcodes and 2-4 random nucleotides were added via the M1S primer in the second PCR. Over 8.5 million TCR beta CDR3 reads were obtained for each mother, and millions of reads were obtained for each child. Thymic selection similarly shapes TCR recombination output in related and unrelated pairs, with minor effect from inherited differences. Normalized repertoire overlap was always found to be slightly, but never significantly, higher in related mother-child pairs than in unrelated mother-child pairs. Persistent microchimeric T cell clones were not detected, at a sensitivity of about 90 clones per million clonotypes. The study used deep NGS to compare TCR beta repertoires of mothers and children, seeking features distinguishing related mother-child pairs from unrelated individuals. Mothers averaged roughly 40 +/- 4 years of age and children averaged roughly 11 +/- 4 years. After adapter ligation was performed with NEBNext reagents, the libraries were sequenced on an Illumina HiSeq 2000 with 100+100 nt paired-end reads. To prevent cross-contamination, the mother and child libraries were prepared a month apart and were sequenced in separate runs. For each donor, between about 500,000 and 2,100,000 distinct TCR beta clonotypes were identified. Naive TCR beta clonotypes were estimated from low-frequency clonotypes matched to each donor's FACS-determined naive share, without sorting.

This clonotype was sampled from a boy younger than 18 in good health. Sequenced: blood. The receptor chain draws on TRBV7-2 and TRBJ2-5; TRBD2 agrees with 14 junctional bases. The DNA is as follows: TGTGCCAGCAGCCAAAGGACTAGCGGGGGGAAAGAGACCCAGTACTTC. It encodes CASSQRTSGGKETQYF.